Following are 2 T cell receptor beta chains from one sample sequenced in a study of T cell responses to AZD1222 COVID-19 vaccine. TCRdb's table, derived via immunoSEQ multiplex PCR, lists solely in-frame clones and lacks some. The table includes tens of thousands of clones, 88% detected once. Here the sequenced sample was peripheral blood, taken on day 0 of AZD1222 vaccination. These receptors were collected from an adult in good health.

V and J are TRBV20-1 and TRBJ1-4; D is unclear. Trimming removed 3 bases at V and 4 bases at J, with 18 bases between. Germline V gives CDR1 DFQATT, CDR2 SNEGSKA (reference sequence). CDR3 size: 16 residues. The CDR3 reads CSASSLGMPVNEKLFF. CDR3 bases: TGCAGTGCTAGTAGTCTCGGGATGCCAGTTAATGAAAAACTGTTTTTT.

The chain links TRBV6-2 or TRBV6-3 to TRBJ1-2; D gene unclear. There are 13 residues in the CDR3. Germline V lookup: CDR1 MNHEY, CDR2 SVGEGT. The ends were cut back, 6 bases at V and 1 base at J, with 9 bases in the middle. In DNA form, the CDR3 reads TGTGCCAGCAGCCTCGGAAGTAACTATGGCTACACCTTC. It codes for CASSLGSNYGYTF.